The table lists the clone carrying this T cell receptor beta chain with a count of one. Antigen specificity is unknown. V lost 4 bases, J lost 3 bases, and 11 bases stayed unmatched. The CDR3 covers 16 residues. Germline V gene sequence: CDR1 SGHDT, CDR2 YYEEEE. This specimen belongs to a study of vaccination and CD4 T cells after COVID-19. Across the whole study: Post-COVID samples had a sampling time that fell a median 101 days after diagnosis (range 35 to 161). From HCoV-229E, HCoV-OC43, HCoV-NL63 and SARS-CoV-2, overlapping spike peptides were used to stimulate the cells.

Cultured CD4+ T cell DNA was sequenced using the Oncomine TCR Beta short-read assay. After culture, CD4+ T cells served as the source for genomic DNA extraction. In TCRdb, the PCR reads were re-called with MiXCR into one record per CDR3 protein. The repertoire holds 9,500 to 11,000 distinct CDR3 sequences, with 20% to 30% as singletons. The study's findings and limits: A median of around 90% of reactive clones, in convalescent patients, became evident only post-vaccination.

Treatment meaning: roughly 11-day PBMC culture with coronavirus spike peptide pools or control peptides (ViraFEST assay). This TCR came from a human donor who received a COVID-19 vaccine. The rearrangement links TRBV5-6 to TRBJ1-1; TRBD1 aligns across 8 bases. The sequencing used CD4+ T cells from blood, cultured in vitro, collected before SARS-CoV-2 vaccination. The CDR3 DNA reads as TGTGCCAGCAGCCCGCGAAGGACAGGGTCGGACACTGAAGCTTTCTTT. This translates into CASSPRRTGSDTEAFF.